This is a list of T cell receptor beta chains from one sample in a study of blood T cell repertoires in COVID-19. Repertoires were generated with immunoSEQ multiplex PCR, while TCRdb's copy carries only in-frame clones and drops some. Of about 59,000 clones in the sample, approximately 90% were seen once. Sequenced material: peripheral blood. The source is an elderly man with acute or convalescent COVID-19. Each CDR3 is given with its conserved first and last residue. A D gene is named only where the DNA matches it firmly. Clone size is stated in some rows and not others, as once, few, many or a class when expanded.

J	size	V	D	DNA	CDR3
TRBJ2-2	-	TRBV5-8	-	TGTGCCAGCACTGGCCCAGGGCGGGGTACGAACACCGGGGAGCTGTTTTTT	CASTGPGRGTNTGELFF
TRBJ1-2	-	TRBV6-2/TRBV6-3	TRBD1	TGTGCCAGCAGTTACAGACAGGGGGCCCTCTATGGCTACACCTTC	CASSYRQGALYGYTF
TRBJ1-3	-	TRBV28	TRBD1	TGTGCCAGCAGTTCCCGAACAGGGGTTTACACCATATATTTT	CASSSRTGVYTIYF
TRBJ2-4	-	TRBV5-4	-	TGTGCCAGCAGCTTGGTTACAGGTGGAGCCAAAAACATTCAGTACTTC	CASSLVTGGAKNIQYF
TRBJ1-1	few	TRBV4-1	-	TGCGCCAGCAGCCAAGATACAGGGAAAAACACTGAAGCTTTCTTT	CASSQDTGKNTEAFF
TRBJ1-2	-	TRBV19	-	TGTGCCATTTACGGGGTCCCCTATGGCTACACCTTC	CAIYGVPYGYTF
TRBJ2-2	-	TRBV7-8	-	TGTGCCAGCAGCTCACAGGGAATTAACACCGGGGAGCTGTTTTTT	CASSSQGINTGELFF
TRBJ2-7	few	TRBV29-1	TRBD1	TGCAGCGTTGCCAGGGGGTTCTACGAGCAGTACTTC	CSVARGFYEQYF
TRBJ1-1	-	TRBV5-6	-	TGTGCCAGCAGCTTCCAGGGTGAAGACACTGAAGCTTTCTTT	CASSFQGEDTEAFF
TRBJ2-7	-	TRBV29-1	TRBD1	TGCAGCACCTTCCACCGGGACAGGGCCGAGCAGTACTTC	CSTFHRDRAEQYF
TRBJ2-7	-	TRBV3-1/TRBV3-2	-	TGTGCCAGCAGCCAAGAGGGGGGGGACAGGTACTACGAGCAGTACTTC	CASSQEGGDRYYEQYF
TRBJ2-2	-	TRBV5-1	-	TGCGCCAGCAGCTTGGACGGGAGTACCGGGGAGCTGTTTTTT	CASSLDGSTGELFF
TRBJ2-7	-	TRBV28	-	TGTGCCAGCAGTCTGAGTAAGGAGAAGCAGTACTTC	CASSLSKEKQYF
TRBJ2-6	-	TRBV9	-	TGTGCCAGCAGCGTAGGGGGGGTCGCACCCGGCTTTGGGGCCAACGTCCTGACTTTC	CASSVGGVAPGFGANVLTF
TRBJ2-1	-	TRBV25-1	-	TGTGCCAGCAGTGCGGACAGTGGACGGCCCAATGAGCAGTTCTTC	CASSADSGRPNEQFF
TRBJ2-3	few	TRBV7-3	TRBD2	TGTGCCAGCAGCCAAAGCGGGGGGGCGACAGATACGCAGTATTTT	CASSQSGGATDTQYF
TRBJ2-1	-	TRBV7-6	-	TGTGCCAGCAGCCTGATGGGGGGAAGCTACAATGAGCAGTTCTTC	CASSLMGGSYNEQFF
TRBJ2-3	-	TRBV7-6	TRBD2	TGTGCCAGCAGCTTAGCCGGGGGGGTGGCAACAGATACGCAGTATTTT	CASSLAGGVATDTQYF
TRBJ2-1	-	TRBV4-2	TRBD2	TGTGCCAGCAGCCAAGAGCCGGTGGCTAGCGGCCACAATGAGCAGTTCTTC	CASSQEPVASGHNEQFF
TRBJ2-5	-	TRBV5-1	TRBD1	TGCGCCAGCAGCTTGGGACAGGGCCCAGTAGAGACCCAGTACTTC	CASSLGQGPVETQYF
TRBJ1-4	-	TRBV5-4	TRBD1	TGTGCCAGCAGCCCGGACAGGACAACTAATGAAAAACTGTTTTTT	CASSPDRTTNEKLFF
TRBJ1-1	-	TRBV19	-	TGTGCCAGTAGCCAAGGCCCGCCAGGGCTTAACACTGAAGCTTTCTTT	CASSQGPPGLNTEAFF
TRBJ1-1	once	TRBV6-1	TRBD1	TGTGCCAGCAGTGCCCGGACAGGGCAACTGTCGAGCACTGAAGCTTTCTTT	CASSARTGQLSSTEAFF
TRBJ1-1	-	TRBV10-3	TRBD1	TGTGCCATCAGACGGGACAGCGCAGTAAACACTGAAGCTTTCTTT	CAIRRDSAVNTEAFF
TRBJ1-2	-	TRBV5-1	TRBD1	TGCGCCAGCAGCCCGGAGGGACAGAACTATGGCTACACCTTC	CASSPEGQNYGYTF
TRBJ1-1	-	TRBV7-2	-	TGTGCCAGCAGCTCGAAGACCGGGGTGGGCACTGAAGCTTTCTTT	CASSSKTGVGTEAFF
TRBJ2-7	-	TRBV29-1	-	TGCAGCGTTTACGGGGGTAATGGACAAAGGAACTACGAGCAGTACTTC	CSVYGGNGQRNYEQYF
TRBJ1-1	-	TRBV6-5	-	TGTGCCAGCAGTTACAGATTCTTCTCCGGGAACACTGAAGCTTTCTTT	CASSYRFFSGNTEAFF
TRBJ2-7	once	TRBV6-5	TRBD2	TGTGCCAGCAGGATTACCGGGACTAACTACGAGCAGTACTTC	CASRITGTNYEQYF
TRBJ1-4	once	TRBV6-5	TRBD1	TGTGCCAGCAGTCCACAGGGGGTTGTGGAAAAACTGTTTTTT	CASSPQGVVEKLFF
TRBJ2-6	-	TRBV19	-	TGTGCCAGTAGTATTGGCCTTCCCCAGGGCTCTGGGGCCAACGTCCTGACTTTC	CASSIGLPQGSGANVLTF
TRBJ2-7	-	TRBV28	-	TGTGCCAGCAAACACAGGGACTACGAGCAGTACTTC	CASKHRDYEQYF
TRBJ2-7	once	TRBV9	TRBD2	TGTGCCAGCAGCCTGCGGGGGGGTGGCTACGAGCAGTACTTC	CASSLRGGGYEQYF
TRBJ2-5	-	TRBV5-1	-	TGCGCCAGCACCCCACAGGTTTTAGGGGAGACCCAGTACTTC	CASTPQVLGETQYF
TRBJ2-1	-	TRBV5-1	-	TGCGCCAGCAGCTTGGACCCGGGGGTTTATGAGCAGTTCTTC	CASSLDPGVYEQFF
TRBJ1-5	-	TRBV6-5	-	TGTGCCAGCAGCAAAGAGGGCCTAGGACAGCCCCAGCATTTT	CASSKEGLGQPQHF
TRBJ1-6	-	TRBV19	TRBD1	TGTGCCAGTAGTCGGCCAGGGGGTTCACCCCTCCACTTT	CASSRPGGSPLHF
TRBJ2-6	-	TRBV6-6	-	TGTGCCAGCAGTCCAGGATCCGGAGGGTCTGGGGCCAACGTCCTGACTTTC	CASSPGSGGSGANVLTF
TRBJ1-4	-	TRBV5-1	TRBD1	TGCGCCAGCAGCTCTCAACAGGGGTCTAATGAAAAACTGTTTTTT	CASSSQQGSNEKLFF
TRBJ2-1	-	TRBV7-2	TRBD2	TGTGCCAGCAGTCTTAGCGGGGGGGCCATCAATGAGCAGTTCTTC	CASSLSGGAINEQFF
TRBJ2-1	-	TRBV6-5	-	TGTGCCAGCAGTTACGCAGGGCCCAGGTACAATGAGCAGTTCTTC	CASSYAGPRYNEQFF
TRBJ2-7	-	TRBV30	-	TGTGCCTGGAGTCGGGCCTACGAGCAGTACTTC	CAWSRAYEQYF
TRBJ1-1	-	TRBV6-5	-	TGTGCCAGCAGTAGACAGCTTAACATGAACACTGAAGCTTTCTTT	CASSRQLNMNTEAFF
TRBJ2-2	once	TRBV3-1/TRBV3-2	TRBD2	TGTGCCAGCAGCCAAATACCCCCCGGACTAGCGGGAGCAAACACCGGGGAGCTGTTTTTT	CASSQIPPGLAGANTGELFF
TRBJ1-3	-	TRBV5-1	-	TGCGCCAGCAGCCCGGCAGTAGGGGACACCTCTGGAAACACCATATATTTT	CASSPAVGDTSGNTIYF
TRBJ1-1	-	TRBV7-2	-	TGTGCCAGCAGCTTAGCTCTGAGGGTAGAAGCTTTCTTT	CASSLALRVEAFF
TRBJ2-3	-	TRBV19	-	TGTGCCAGTAGTATAAGGCAGGGGGAGGCAGATACGCAGTATTTT	CASSIRQGEADTQYF
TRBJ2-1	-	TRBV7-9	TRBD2	TGTGCCAGCGGTCCTAGCGGGGGGAATGAGCAGTTCTTC	CASGPSGGNEQFF
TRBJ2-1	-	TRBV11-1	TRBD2	TGTGCCAGCAGCTTCTCGAGAGCGGGGGCTCATGAGCAGTTCTTC	CASSFSRAGAHEQFF
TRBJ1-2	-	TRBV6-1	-	TGTGCCAGCAGTGAAGCCGTCGGGGGTTATGGCTACACCTTC	CASSEAVGGYGYTF
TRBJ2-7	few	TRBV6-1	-	TGTGCCAGCAGTGAAGCGAAGGGGCCTGTGGGGGAGCAGTACTTC	CASSEAKGPVGEQYF
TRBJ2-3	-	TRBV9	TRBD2	TGTGCCAGCAGCGTGACTAGCGGGGTGGATACGCAGTATTTT	CASSVTSGVDTQYF
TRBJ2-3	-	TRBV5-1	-	TGCGCCAGCAGCTTGACCAATGGAGAAACAGATACGCAGTATTTT	CASSLTNGETDTQYF
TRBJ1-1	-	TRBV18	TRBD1	TGTGCCAGCTCACCCCTGGACAGGGCGGAAGCTTTCTTT	CASSPLDRAEAFF
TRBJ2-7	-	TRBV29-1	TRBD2	TGCAGCGTTGGGGGGGGACGTTGGCAGGGTGAAGGCGAGCAGTACTTC	CSVGGGRWQGEGEQYF
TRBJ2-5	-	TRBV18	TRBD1	TGTGCCAGCTCGGCCCAAACCCCCGGGACAGGGTCGGAGACCCAGTACTTC	CASSAQTPGTGSETQYF
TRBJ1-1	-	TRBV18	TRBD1	TGTGCCAGCTCACGACAGATGGGACAGGATAACACTGAAGCTTTCTTT	CASSRQMGQDNTEAFF
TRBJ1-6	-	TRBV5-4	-	TGTGCCAGCAGCTTGGGACAGAGTTCACCCCTCCACTTT	CASSLGQSSPLHF